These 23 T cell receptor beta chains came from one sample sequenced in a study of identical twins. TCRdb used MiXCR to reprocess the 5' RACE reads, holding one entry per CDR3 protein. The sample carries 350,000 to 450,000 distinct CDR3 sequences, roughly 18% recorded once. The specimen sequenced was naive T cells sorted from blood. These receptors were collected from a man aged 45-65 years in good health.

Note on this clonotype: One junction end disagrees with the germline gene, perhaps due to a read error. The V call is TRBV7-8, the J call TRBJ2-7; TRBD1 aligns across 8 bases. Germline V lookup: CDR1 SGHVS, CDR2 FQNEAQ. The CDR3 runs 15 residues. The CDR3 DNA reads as TGTGCCAGCAGCGTAGCAGGGGGCACCCTAAGGGAGCAGTACTTC. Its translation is CASSVAGGTLREQYF.

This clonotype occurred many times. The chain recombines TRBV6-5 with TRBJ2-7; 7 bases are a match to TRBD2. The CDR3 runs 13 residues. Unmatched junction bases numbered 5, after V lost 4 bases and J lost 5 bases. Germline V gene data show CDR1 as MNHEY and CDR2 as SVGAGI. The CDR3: CASSFAGDDEQYF. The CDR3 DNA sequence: TGTGCCAGCAGTTTCGCGGGGGACGACGAGCAGTACTTC.

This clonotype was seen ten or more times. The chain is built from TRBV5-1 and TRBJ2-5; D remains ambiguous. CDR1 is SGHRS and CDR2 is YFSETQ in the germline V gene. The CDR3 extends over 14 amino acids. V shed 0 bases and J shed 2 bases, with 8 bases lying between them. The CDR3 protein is CASSLVGQQETQYF. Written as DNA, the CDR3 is TGCGCCAGCAGCTTGGTAGGCCAACAAGAGACCCAGTACTTC. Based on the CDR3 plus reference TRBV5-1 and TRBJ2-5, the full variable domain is KAGVTQTPRYLIKTRGQQVTLSCSPISGHRSVSWYQQTPGQGLQFLFEYFSETQRNKGNFPGRFSGRQFSNSRSEMNVSTLELGDSALYLCASSLVGQQETQYFGPGTRLLVL.

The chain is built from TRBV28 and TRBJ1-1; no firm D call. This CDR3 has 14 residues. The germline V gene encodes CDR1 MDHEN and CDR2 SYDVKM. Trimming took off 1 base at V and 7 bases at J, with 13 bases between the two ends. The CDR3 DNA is TGTGCCAGCAGTTTATCAAGTTCTTGGGTTGAAGCTTTCTTT. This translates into CASSLSSSWVEAFF. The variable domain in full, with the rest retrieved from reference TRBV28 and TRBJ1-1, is DVKVTQSSRYLVKRTGEKVFLECVQDMDHENMFWYRQDPGLGLRLIYFSYDVKMKEKGDIPEGYSVSREKKERFSLILESASTNQTSMYLCASSLSSSWVEAFFGQGTRLTVV.

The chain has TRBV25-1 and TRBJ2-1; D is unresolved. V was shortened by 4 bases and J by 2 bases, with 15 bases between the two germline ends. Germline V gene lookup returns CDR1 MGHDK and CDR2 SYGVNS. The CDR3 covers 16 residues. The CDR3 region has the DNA TGTGCCAGCAGTGCTAGATCCCCCCTAACCTACAATGAGCAGTTCTTC. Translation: CASSARSPLTYNEQFF. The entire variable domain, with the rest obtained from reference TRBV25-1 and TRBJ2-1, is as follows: EADIYQTPRYLVIGTGKKITLECSQTMGHDKMYWYQQDPGMELHLIHYSYGVNSTEKGDLSSESTVSRIRTEHFPLTLESARPSHTSQYLCASSARSPLTYNEQFFGPGTRLTVL.

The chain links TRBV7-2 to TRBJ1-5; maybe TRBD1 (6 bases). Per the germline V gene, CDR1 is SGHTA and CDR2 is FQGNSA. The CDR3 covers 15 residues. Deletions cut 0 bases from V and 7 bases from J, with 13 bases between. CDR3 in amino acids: CASSLAGGVRQPQHF. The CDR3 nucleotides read TGTGCCAGCAGCTTAGCAGGGGGTGTAAGGCAGCCCCAGCATTTT.

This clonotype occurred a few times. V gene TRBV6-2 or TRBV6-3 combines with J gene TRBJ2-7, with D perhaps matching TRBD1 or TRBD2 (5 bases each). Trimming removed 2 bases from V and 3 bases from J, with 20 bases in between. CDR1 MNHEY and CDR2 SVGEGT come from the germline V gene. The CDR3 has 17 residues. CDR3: CASSYTTRGVPIYEQYF. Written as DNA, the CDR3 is TGTGCCAGCAGTTACACCACCCGAGGGGTCCCGATCTACGAGCAGTACTTC.

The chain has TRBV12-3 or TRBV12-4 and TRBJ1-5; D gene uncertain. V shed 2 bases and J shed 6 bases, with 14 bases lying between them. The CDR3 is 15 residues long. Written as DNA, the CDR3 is TGTGCCAGCAGTTTAAGCAGCGGAACTTTTCAGCCCCAGCATTTT. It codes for CASSLSSGTFQPQHF.

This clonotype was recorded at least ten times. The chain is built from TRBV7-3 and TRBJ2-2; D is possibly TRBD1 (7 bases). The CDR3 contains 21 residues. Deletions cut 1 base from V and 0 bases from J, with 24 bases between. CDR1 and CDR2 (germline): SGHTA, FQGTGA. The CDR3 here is CASSLRRGRQGARSNTGELFF. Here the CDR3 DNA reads TGTGCCAGCAGCTTAAGGAGGGGACGACAGGGAGCCCGATCGAACACCGGGGAGCTGTTTTTT.

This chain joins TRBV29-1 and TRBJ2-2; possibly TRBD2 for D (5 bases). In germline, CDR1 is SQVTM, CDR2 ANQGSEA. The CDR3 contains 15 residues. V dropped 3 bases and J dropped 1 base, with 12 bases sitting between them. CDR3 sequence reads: CSVERAGLNTGELFF. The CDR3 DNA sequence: TGCAGCGTTGAGCGGGCCGGATTGAACACCGGGGAGCTGTTTTTT.

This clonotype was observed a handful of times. The CDR3 DNA reads as TGCAGTGCTAAATTACAGGGGGCGCATCGTGAAAAACTGTTTTTT. Its translation is CSAKLQGAHREKLFF. The genes are TRBV20-1 and TRBJ1-4; 9 positions agree with TRBD1. Looked up from germline, CDR1 is DFQATT and CDR2 is SNEGSKA (reference sequence). The ends lost 4 bases at V and 7 bases at J; junction bases unmatched: 10. The CDR3 has 15 residues.

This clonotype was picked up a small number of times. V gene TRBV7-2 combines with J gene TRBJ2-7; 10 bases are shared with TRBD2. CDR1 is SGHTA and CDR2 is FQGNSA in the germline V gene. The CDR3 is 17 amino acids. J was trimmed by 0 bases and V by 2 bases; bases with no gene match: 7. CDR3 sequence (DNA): TGTGCCAGCAGCTTAAGGTTTGCTAGCGGGAGCTCCTACGAGCAGTACTTC. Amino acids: CASSLRFASGSSYEQYF.

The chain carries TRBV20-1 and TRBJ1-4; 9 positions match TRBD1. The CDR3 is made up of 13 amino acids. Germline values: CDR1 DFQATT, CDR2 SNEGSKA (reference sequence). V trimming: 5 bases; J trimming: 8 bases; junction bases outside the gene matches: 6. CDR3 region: CSAYRGPEEKLFF. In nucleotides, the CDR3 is TGCAGTGCTTACAGGGGGCCGGAGGAAAAACTGTTTTTT.

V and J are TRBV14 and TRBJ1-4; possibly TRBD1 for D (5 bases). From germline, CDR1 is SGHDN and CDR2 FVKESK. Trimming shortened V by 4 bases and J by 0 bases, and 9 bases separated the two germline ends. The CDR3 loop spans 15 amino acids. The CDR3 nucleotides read TGTGCCAGCAGCCCTAGACAGTCAACTAATGAAAAACTGTTTTTT. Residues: CASSPRQSTNEKLFF.

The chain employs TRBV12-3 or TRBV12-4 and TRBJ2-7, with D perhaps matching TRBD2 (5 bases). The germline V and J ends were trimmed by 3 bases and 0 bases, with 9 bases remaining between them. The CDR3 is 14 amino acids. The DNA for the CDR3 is TGTGCCAGCAGTTTCTCAGGAGGCTCCTACGAGCAGTACTTC. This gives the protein CASSFSGGSYEQYF.

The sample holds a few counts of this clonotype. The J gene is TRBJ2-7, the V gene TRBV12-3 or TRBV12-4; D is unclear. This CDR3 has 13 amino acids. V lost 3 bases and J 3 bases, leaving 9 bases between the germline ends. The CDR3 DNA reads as TGTGCCAGCAGTTTCTCGCCGAACTACGAGCAGTACTTC. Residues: CASSFSPNYEQYF.

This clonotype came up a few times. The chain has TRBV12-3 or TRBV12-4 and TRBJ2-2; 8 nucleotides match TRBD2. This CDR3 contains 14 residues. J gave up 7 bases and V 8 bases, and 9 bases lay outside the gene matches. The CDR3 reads CASEGGGRSGELFF. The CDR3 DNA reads TGTGCCAGCGAGGGCGGGGGGCGAAGCGGGGAGCTGTTTTTT.

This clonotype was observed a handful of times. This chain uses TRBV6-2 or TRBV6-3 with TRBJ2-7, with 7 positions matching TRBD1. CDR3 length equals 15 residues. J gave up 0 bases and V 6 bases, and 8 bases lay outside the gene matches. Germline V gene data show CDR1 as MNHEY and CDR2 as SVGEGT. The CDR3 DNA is TGTGCCAGCAGCTACCGGGACAGAACCTCCTACGAGCAGTACTTC. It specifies CASSYRDRTSYEQYF.

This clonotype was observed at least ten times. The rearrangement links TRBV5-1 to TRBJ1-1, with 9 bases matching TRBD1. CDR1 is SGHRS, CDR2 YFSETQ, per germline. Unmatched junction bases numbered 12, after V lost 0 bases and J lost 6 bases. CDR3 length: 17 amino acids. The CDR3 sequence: CASSLAGTGHIGPEAFF. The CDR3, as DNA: TGCGCCAGCAGCTTGGCCGGGACAGGGCATATTGGTCCTGAAGCTTTCTTT.

The CDR3 sequence is CASSDGHSTGELFF. CDR3 in DNA: TGTGCCAGCAGCGATGGACACTCCACCGGGGAGCTGTTTTTT. The V call is TRBV9, the J call TRBJ2-2; a possible D gene is TRBD1 (5 bases). The CDR3 runs to 14 residues. Germline-derived CDR1 and CDR2 are SGDLS and YYNGEE. Trimming removed 3 bases at V and 4 bases at J, with 10 bases between.

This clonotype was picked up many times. In DNA, the CDR3 is TGCGCCAGCAGCCCGGGACTTCTCGAATACAATGAGCAGTTCTTC. Amino acid sequence: CASSPGLLEYNEQFF. The chain has TRBV5-1 and TRBJ2-1; tentative D call: TRBD2 (6 bases). Germline values: CDR1 SGHRS, CDR2 YFSETQ. This CDR3 comprises 15 residues. V was trimmed by 4 bases and J by 4 bases, leaving 15 bases between them. The variable domain in full, completed from reference TRBV5-1 and TRBJ2-1, reads KAGVTQTPRYLIKTRGQQVTLSCSPISGHRSVSWYQQTPGQGLQFLFEYFSETQRNKGNFPGRFSGRQFSNSRSEMNVSTLELGDSALYLCASSPGLLEYNEQFFGPGTRLTVL.

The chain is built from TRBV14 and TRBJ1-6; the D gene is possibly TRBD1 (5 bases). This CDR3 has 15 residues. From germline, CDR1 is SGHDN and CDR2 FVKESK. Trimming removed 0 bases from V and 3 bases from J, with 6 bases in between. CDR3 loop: CASSQDQGYNSPLHF. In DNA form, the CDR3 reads TGTGCCAGCAGCCAAGATCAGGGCTATAATTCACCCCTCCACTTT.

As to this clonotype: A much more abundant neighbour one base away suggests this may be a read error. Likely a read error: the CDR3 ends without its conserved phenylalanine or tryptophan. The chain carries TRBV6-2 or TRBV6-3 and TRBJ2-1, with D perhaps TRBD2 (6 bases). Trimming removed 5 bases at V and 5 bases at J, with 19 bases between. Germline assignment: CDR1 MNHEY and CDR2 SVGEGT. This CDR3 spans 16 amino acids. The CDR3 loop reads CASSKSGVAADNEQFL. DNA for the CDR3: TGTGCCAGCAGTAAATCCGGGGTAGCGGCTGACAATGAGCAGTTCCTC.